This record looks at one T cell receptor (beta chain) sequence and its context. This receptor's antigen is unknown. Base-call qualities are not available, and no considerably larger clone is one nucleotide away. The V end gives up 4 bases and the J end 6 bases, leaving 8 bases in the junction not matched to a gene. There are 15 amino acids in the CDR3, from cysteine to phenylalanine inclusive. Of all the DNA, just the CDR3 is kept, 45 bases in frame from base 1. CDR1 and CDR2, looked up from the germline V gene, are LGHNA and YNFKEQ. The intended sense of this specimen's treatment or condition label: randomized to nivolumab then ipilimumab (arm A) or the reverse (arm B). None of the trial patients had been given prior DNA-damaging chemotherapy. Live CD3+CD8+ cells negative for CD19 and CD56 were sorted from thawed PBMCs on a FACS Aria II flow cytometer. The samples were obtained from melanoma patients enrolled in CheckMate 064, an open-label, randomized phase II trial testing sequential checkpoint blockade. Leukapheresis was used to collect peripheral blood mononuclear cells, which were then purified with Ficoll-Paque and frozen in human serum with about 10% DMSO. Immediately after sorting, the purity of sorted blood CD3+CD8+ cells was verified to be >98%, after which DNA was extracted.

The data derive from a study of sequential checkpoint blockade in melanoma (dated by TCRdb to the late 2010s). Background for the entire study: Using 1:1 randomization, the trial assigned patients either to first-line nivolumab followed by ipilimumab (arm A) or to ipilimumab followed by nivolumab (arm B). Maintenance nivolumab came after both trial sequences.

The immunoSEQ Assay was used to immunosequence TCRbeta CDR3 regions from genomic DNA. Prior to high-throughput sequencing, genomic DNA was amplified by bias-controlled multiplex PCR. The published analysis was carried out like this. To quantify the absolute abundance of each unique TCRbeta CDR3 region, the sequences were collapsed and filtered. Clonality, defined as 1 minus Pielou's evenness, was calculated using productive rearrangements only. A previously published method was used to identify clones with significantly greater frequencies in on-treatment samples than in baseline samples. The immuneACCESS repertoire file appears here via TCRdb, limited to in-frame rearrangements. These files lack a portion of the clones; in checked studies, under half of the deficit traces to unresolved V genes, and the cause of the others is not known. Clonal size and the V and J genes are those of that table, whereas D and trimming came from the DNA. This sample comprises 25,000 to 30,000 clones, nearly 85% of them detected only once. The ten largest clones take up roughly 17% of the sample.

Here is what the overall study found, with its caveats: Validation of the response-prediction model combining TCR metrics and mutation burden is needed in larger, independent patient cohorts.

The input for sequencing was CD8+ T cells sorted from blood (inferred from file names), taken from a patient given nivolumab and ipilimumab in sequence. The receptor's source is a human donor with melanoma. In this chain, TRBV4-2 is recombined with TRBJ2-7, and 11 junction bases match TRBD2. The CDR3 in this case is CASSPTSGRWGEQYF. The bases are TGTGCCAGCAGCCCCACTAGCGGGAGATGGGGCGAGCAGTACTTC.